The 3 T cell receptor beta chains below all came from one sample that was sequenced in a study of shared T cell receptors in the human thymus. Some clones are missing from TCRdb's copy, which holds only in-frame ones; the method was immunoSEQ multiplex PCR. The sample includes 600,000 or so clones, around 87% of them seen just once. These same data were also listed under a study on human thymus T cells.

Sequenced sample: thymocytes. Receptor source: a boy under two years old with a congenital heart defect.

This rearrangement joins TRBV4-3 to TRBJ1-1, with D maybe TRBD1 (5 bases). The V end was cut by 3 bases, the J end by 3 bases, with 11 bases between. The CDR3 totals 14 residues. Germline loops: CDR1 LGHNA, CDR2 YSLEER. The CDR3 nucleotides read TGCGCCAGCAGCCAGTTTACAGGCTACACTGAAGCTTTCTTT. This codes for CASSQFTGYTEAFF.

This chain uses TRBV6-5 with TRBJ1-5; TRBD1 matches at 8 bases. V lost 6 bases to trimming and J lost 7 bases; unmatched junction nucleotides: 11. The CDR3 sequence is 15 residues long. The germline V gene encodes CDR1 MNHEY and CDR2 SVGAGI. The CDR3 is CASSPTAGGEQPQHF. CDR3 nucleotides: TGTGCCAGCAGCCCCACGGCAGGGGGCGAACAGCCCCAGCATTTT.

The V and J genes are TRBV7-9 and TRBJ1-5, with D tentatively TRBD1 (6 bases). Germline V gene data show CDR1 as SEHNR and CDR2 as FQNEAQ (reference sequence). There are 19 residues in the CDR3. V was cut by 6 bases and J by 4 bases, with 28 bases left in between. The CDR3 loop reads CASSHSRGGRTFGNQPQHF. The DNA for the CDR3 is TGTGCCAGCAGTCATTCTAGGGGGGGAAGGACTTTTGGGAATCAGCCCCAGCATTTT.